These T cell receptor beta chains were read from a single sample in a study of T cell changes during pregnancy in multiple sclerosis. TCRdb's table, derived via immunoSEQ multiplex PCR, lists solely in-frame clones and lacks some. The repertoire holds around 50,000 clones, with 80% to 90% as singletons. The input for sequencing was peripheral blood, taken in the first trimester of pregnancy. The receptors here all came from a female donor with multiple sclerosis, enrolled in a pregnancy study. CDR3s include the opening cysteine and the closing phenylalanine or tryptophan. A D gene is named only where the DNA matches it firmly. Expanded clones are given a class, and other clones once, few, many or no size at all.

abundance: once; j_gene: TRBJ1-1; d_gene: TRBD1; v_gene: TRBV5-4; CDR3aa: CASSPSLTGDEAFF; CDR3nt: TGTGCCAGCAGCCCCTCCCTGACAGGGGATGAAGCTTTCTTT
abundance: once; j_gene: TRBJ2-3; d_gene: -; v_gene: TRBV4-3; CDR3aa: CASSPLRASTDTQYF; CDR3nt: TGCGCCAGCAGCCCCTTGAGGGCTAGCACAGATACGCAGTATTTT
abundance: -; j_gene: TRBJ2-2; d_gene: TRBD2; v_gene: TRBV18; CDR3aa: CATQAGTNTGELFF; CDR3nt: TGTGCCACCCAAGCGGGGACGAACACCGGGGAGCTGTTTTTT
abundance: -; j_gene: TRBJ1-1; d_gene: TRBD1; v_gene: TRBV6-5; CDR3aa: CASSYSTGTGDTEAFF; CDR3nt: TGTGCCAGCAGTTACTCGACTGGGACAGGGGATACTGAAGCTTTCTTT
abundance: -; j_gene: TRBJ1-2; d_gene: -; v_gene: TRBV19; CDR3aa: CASGAQAYGYTF; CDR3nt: TGTGCCAGTGGGGCACAGGCGTATGGCTACACCTTC
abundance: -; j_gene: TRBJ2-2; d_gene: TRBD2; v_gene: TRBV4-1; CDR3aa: CASSQGGVGGANTGELFF; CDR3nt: TGCGCCAGCAGCCAAGGAGGGGTGGGAGGGGCGAACACCGGGGAGCTGTTTTTT
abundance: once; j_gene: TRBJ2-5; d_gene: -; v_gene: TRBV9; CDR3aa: CASSTRDIQETQYF; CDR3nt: TGTGCCAGCAGCACTCGGGACATCCAAGAGACCCAGTACTTC
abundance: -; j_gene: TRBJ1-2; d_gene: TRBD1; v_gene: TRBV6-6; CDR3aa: CASSAGQGDIYGYTF; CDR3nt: TGTGCCAGCAGTGCCGGACAGGGAGATATCTATGGCTACACCTTC
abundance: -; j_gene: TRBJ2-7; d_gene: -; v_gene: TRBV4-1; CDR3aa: CASSQTDSYEQYF; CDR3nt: TGCGCCAGCAGCCAGACGGACAGCTACGAGCAGTACTTC
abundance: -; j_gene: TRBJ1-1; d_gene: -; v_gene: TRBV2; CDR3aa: CASSERRTTWGEAFF; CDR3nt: TGTGCCAGCAGTGAAAGGAGGACGACTTGGGGTGAAGCTTTCTTT
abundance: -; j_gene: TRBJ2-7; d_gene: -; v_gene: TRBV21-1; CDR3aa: CASSRSRGHEQYF; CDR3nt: TGTGCCAGCAGTCGTTCCAGGGGGCACGAGCAGTACTTC
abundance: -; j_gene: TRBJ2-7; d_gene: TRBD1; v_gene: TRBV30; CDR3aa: CAWSLQGAGEQYF; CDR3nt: TGTGCCTGGAGCTTACAGGGGGCTGGCGAGCAGTACTTC
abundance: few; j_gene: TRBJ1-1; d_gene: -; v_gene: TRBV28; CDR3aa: CASSRQGQTEAFF; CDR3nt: TGTGCCAGCAGCCGGCAAGGACAGACTGAAGCTTTCTTT
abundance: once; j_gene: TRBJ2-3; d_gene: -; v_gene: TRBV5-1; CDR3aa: CASSPQGGNTQYF; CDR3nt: TGCGCCAGCAGCCCCCAGGGGGGAAATACGCAGTATTTT
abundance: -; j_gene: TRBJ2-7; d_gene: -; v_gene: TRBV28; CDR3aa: CASSFIGSRVGGYEQYF; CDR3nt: TGTGCCAGCAGTTTCATAGGGAGCAGGGTGGGGGGATACGAGCAGTACTTC
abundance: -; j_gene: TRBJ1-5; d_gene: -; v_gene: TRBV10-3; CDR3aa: CAISDGEGRQPQHF; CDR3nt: TGTGCCATCAGTGACGGGGAGGGAAGACAGCCCCAGCATTTT
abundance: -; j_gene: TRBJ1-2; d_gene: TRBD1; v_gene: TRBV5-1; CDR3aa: CASSSLTGVWGYTF; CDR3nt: TGCGCCAGCAGCTCCTTGACAGGGGTATGGGGCTACACCTTC
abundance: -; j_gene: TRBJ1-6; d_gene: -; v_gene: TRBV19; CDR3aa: CASSDRDSPLHF; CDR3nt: TGTGCCAGTAGTGACCGGGATTCACCCCTCCACTTT
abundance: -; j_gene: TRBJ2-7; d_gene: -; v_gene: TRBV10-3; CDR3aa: CAIGIGQGSYEQYF; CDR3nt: TGTGCCATCGGTATTGGGCAGGGGTCCTACGAGCAGTACTTC
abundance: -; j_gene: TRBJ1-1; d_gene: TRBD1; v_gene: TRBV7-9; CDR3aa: CASSSRDSYTEAFF; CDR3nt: TGTGCCAGCAGCTCCCGGGACAGTTACACTGAAGCTTTCTTT
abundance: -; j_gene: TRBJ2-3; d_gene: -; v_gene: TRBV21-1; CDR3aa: CASSNSLAGGDTQYF; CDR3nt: TGTGCCAGCAGCAACTCCTTAGCGGGAGGAGATACGCAGTATTTT
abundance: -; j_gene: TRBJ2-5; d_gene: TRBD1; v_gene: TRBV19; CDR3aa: CASSATGGVQETQYF; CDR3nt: TGTGCCAGTAGTGCGACAGGGGGTGTCCAAGAGACCCAGTACTTC
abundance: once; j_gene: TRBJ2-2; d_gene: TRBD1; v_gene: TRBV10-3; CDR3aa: CAISSQGVTGELFF; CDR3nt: TGTGCCATCAGCTCCCAGGGGGTAACCGGGGAGCTGTTTTTT
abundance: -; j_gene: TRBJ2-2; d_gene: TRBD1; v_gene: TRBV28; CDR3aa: CASSSEPGQGRVGELFF; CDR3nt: TGTGCCAGCAGTAGCGAACCGGGACAGGGTCGGGTCGGGGAGCTGTTTTTT
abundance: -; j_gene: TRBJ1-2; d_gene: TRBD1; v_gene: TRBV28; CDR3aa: CASSRTGYGYTF; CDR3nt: TGTGCCAGCAGTAGGACAGGGTATGGCTACACCTTC
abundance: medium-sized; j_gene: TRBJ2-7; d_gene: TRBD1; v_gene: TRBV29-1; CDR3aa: CSVGTGEGYEQYF; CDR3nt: TGCAGCGTTGGGACAGGGGAAGGATACGAGCAGTACTTC
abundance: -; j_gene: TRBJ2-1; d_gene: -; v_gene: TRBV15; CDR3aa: CATSRGVSQGEQFF; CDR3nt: TGTGCCACCAGCAGAGGGGTTAGCCAGGGTGAGCAGTTCTTC
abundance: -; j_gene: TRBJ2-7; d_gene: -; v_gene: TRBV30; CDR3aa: CAWSLGTYEQYF; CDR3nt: TGTGCCTGGAGTCTGGGCACCTACGAGCAGTACTTC
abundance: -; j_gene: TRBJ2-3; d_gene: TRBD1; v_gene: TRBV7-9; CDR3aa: CASSAPGTATDTQYF; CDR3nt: TGTGCCAGCAGCGCCCCCGGGACAGCCACAGATACGCAGTATTTT
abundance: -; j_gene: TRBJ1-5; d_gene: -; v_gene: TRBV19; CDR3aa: CASSIGQEPQHF; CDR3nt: TGTGCCAGTAGTATAGGACAAGAGCCCCAGCATTTT
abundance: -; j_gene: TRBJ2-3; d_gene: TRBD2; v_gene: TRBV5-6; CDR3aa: CASSLGLAGGPTDTQYF; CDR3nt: TGTGCCAGCAGCTTGGGATTAGCGGGGGGCCCCACAGATACGCAGTATTTT
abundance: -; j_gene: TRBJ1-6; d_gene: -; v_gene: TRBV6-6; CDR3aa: CASSYLVSYNSPLHF; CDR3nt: TGTGCCAGCAGTTACCTCGTCTCCTATAATTCACCCCTCCACTTT
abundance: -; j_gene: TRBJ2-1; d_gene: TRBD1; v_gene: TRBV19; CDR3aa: CASRGFGTANNEQFF; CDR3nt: TGTGCCAGTAGGGGTTTCGGGACAGCCAACAATGAGCAGTTCTTC
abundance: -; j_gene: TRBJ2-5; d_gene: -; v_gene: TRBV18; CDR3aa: CASSPQSETQYF; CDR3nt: TGTGCCAGCTCACCACAATCGGAGACCCAGTACTTC
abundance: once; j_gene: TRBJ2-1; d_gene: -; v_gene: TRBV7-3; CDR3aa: CASSSNPLVKEQFF; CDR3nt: TGTGCCAGCAGCTCTAACCCACTTGTCAAGGAGCAGTTCTTC
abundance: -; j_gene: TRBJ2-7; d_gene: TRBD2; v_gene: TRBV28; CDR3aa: CASTAGGALQQYF; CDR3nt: TGTGCCAGCACCGCGGGGGGGGCCCTGCAGCAGTACTTC
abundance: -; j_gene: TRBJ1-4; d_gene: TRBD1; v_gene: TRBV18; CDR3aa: CASSPRTGAGTNEKLFF; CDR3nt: TGTGCCAGCTCACCTCGGACAGGGGCGGGAACTAATGAAAAACTGTTTTTT
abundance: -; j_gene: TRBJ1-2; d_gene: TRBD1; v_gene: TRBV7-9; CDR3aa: CASSLGSGTENGYTF; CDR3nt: TGTGCCAGCAGCTTAGGATCCGGGACAGAAAATGGCTACACCTTC
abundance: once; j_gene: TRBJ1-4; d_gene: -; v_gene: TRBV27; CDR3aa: CASSWDAGEKLFF; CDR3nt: TGTGCCAGCAGTTGGGATGCGGGTGAAAAACTGTTTTTT
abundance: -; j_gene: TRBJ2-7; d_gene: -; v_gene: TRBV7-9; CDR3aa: CASSLVGAPSPYEQYF; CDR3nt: TGTGCCAGCAGCTTAGTAGGGGCGCCCTCTCCCTACGAGCAGTACTTC
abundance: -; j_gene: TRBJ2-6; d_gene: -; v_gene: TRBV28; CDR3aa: CASSLRGDSGANVLTF; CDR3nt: TGTGCCAGCAGTTTAAGGGGCGACTCTGGGGCCAACGTCCTGACTTTC
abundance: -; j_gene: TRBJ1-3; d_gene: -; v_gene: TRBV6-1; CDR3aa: CASSPGATGNTIYF; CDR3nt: TGTGCCAGCAGTCCAGGGGCAACGGGAAACACCATATATTTT
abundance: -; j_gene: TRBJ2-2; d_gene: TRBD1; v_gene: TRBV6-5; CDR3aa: CASSYSGTVNTGELFF; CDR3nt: TGTGCCAGCAGTTACTCCGGGACAGTCAACACCGGGGAGCTGTTTTTT
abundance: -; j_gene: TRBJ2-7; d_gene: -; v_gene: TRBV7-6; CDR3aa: CASSLAPQGLEQYF; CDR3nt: TGTGCCAGCAGCTTAGCTCCCCAGGGTCTCGAGCAGTACTTC
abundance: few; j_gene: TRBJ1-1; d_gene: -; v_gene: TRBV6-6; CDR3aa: CATGQPNTEAFF; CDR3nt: TGTGCCACAGGACAGCCGAACACTGAAGCTTTCTTT
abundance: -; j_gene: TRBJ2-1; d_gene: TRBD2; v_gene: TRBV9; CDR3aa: CASSLGGASYNEQFF; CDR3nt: TGTGCCAGCAGCCTCGGGGGGGCTTCCTACAATGAGCAGTTCTTC
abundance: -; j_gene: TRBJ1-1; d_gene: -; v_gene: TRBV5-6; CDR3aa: CASSLVSGGIAEAFF; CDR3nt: TGTGCCAGCAGCTTAGTATCGGGGGGCATAGCTGAAGCTTTCTTT
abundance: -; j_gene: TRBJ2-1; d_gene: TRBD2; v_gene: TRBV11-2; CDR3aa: CASTLREGQNNEQFF; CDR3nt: TGTGCCAGCACCCTAAGGGAGGGGCAGAACAATGAGCAGTTCTTC
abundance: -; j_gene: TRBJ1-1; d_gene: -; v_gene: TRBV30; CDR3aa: CAWSVPPPRDTEAFF; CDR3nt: TGTGCCTGGAGTGTACCTCCCCCACGGGACACTGAAGCTTTCTTT
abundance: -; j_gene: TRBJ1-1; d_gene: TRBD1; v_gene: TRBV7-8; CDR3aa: CASSLKRGQPNTEAFF; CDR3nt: TGTGCCAGCAGCTTAAAAAGGGGACAGCCGAACACTGAAGCTTTCTTT
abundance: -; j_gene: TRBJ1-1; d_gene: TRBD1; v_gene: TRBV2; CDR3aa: CASSSTGMGWEAFF; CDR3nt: TGTGCCAGCAGTTCGACAGGGATGGGGTGGGAAGCTTTCTTT
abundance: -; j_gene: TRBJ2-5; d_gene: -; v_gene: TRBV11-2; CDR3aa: CASSLGGPRETQYF; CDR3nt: TGTGCCAGCAGCCTCGGCGGGCCCAGGGAGACCCAGTACTTC
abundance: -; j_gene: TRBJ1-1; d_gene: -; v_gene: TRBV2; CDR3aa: CASSVGGTTEAFF; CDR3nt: TGTGCCAGCAGTGTGGGGGGGACCACTGAAGCTTTCTTT
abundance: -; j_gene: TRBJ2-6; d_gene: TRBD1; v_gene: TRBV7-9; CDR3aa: CASSLLFRRGYSGANVLTF; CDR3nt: TGTGCCAGCAGCTTACTTTTTCGCAGGGGGTACTCTGGGGCCAACGTCCTGACTTTC
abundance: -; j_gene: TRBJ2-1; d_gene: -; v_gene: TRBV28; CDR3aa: CASSQLRDPSDEQFF; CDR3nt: TGTGCCAGCAGTCAGCTGCGGGATCCTAGCGATGAGCAGTTCTTC